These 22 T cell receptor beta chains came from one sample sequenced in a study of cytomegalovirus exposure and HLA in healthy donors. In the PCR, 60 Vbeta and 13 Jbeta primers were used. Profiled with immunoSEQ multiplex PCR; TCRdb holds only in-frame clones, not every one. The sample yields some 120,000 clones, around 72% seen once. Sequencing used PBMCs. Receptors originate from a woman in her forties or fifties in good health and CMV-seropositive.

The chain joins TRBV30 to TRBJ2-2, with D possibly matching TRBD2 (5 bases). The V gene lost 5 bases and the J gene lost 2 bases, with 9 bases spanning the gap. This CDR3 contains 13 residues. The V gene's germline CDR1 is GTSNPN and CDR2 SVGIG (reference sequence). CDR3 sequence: CAWDYSNTGELFF. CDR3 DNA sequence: TGTGCCTGGGACTACAGTAACACCGGGGAGCTGTTTTTT.

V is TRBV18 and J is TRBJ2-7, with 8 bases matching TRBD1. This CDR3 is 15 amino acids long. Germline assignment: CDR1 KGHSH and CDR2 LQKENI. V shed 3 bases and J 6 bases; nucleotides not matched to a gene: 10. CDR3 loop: CASSPNLQGAGEQYF. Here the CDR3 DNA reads TGTGCCAGCTCACCTAATCTCCAGGGGGCCGGCGAGCAGTACTTC.

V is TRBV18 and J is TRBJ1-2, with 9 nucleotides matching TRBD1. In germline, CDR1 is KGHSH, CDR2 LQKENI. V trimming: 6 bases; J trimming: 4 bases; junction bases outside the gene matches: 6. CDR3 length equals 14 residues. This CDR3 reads CASSPGQGAYGYTF. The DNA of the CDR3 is TGTGCCAGCTCCCCGGGACAGGGAGCCTATGGCTACACCTTC.

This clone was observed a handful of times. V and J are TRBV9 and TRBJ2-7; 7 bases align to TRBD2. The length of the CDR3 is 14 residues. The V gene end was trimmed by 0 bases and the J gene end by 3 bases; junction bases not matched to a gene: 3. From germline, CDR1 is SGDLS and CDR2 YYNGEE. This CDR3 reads CASSVAPGGYEQYF. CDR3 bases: TGTGCCAGCAGCGTAGCTCCGGGGGGCTACGAGCAGTACTTC.

CDR3 residues: CASSLSLAGVEQYF. The DNA of the CDR3 is TGTGCCAGCAGCTTGTCACTAGCGGGAGTCGAGCAGTACTTC. The J gene is TRBJ2-7, the V gene TRBV5-7; 11 bases match TRBD2. TRBV5-7 is an ORF; its function is uncertain. Unmatched junction bases numbered 3, after V lost 1 base and J lost 6 bases. The CDR3 extends over 14 amino acids.

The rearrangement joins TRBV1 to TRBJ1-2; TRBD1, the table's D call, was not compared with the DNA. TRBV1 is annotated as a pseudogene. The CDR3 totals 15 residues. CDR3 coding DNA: TGCACCAGCAGCCAAGATGGGGGCCCTCACTATGGCTACACCTTC. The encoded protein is CTSSQDGGPHYGYTF.

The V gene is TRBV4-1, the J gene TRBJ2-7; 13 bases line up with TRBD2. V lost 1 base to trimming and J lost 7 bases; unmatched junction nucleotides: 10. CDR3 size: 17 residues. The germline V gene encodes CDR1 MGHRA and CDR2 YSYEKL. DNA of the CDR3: TGCGCCAGCAGCCAAGGCACCACTAGCGGGGGGGCTGGGGAGCAGTACTTC. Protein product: CASSQGTTSGGAGEQYF.

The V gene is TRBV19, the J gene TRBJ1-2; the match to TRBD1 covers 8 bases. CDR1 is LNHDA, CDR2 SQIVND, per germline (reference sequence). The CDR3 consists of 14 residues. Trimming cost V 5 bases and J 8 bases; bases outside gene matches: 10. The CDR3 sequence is CASSSQDRAKGYTF. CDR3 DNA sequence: TGTGCCAGTAGTTCCCAGGACAGGGCGAAGGGCTACACCTTC. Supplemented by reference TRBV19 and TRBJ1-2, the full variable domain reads DGGITQSPKYLFRKEGQNVTLSCEQNLNHDAMYWYRQDPGQGLRLIYYSQIVNDFQKGDIAEGYSVSREKKESFPLTVTSAQKNPTAFYLCASSSQDRAKGYTFGSGTRLTVV.

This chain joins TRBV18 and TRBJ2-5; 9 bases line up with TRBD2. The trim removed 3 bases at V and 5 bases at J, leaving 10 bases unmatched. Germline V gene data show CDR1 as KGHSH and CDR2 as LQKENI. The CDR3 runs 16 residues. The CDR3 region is CASSPNPSGAGETQYF. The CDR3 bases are TGTGCCAGCTCACCTAACCCTAGCGGGGCTGGGGAGACCCAGTACTTC.

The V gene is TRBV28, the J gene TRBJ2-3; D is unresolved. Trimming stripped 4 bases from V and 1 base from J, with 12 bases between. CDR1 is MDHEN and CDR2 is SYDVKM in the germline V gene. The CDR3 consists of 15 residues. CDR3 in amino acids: CASSSPSRGTDTQYF. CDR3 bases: TGTGCCAGCAGTTCACCCTCGAGAGGCACAGATACGCAGTATTTT.

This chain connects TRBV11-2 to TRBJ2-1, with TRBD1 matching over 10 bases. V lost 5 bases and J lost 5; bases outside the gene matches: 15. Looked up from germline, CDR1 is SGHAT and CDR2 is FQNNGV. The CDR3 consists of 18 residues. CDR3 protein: CASSTPGQGSGLDNEQFF. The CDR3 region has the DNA TGTGCCAGCAGCACCCCGGGACAGGGGTCGGGGCTTGACAATGAGCAGTTCTTC. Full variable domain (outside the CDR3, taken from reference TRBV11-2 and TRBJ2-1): EAGVAQSPRYKIIEKRQSVAFWCNPISGHATLYWYQQILGQGPKLLIQFQNNGVVDDSQLPKDRFSAERLKGVDSTLKIQPAKLEDSAVYLCASSTPGQGSGLDNEQFFGPGTRLTVL.

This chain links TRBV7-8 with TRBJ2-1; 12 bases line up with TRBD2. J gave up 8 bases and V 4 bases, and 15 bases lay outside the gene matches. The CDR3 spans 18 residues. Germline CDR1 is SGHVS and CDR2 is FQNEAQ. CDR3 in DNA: TGTGCCAGCAGCTCCCTGGCATCTAGCGGGAGGGCTATGGATGAGCAGTTCTTC. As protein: CASSSLASSGRAMDEQFF.

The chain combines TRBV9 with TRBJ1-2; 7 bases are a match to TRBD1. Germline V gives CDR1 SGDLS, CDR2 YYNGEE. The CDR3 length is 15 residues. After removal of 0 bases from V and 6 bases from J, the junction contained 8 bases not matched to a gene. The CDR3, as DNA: TGTGCCAGCAGCGTAGGAGTAGGAGGGGGCAATGGCTACACCTTC. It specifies CASSVGVGGGNGYTF.

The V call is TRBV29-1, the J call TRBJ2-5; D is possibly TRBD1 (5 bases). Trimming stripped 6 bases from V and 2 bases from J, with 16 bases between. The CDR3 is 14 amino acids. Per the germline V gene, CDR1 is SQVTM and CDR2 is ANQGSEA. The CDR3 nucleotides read TGCAGCGTCGTCATACAGGTGGTTCAAGAGACCCAGTACTTC. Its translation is CSVVIQVVQETQYF.

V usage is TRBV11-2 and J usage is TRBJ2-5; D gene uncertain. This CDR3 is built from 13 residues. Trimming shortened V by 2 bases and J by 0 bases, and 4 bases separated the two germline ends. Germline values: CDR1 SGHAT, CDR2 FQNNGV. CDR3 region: CASSLNNQETQYF. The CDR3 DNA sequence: TGTGCCAGCAGCTTAAACAACCAAGAGACCCAGTACTTC.

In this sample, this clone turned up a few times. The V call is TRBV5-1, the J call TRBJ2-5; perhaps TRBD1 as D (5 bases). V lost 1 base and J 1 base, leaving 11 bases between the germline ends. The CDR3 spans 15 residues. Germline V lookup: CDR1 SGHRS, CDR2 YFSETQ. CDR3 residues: CASSLQWGFQETQYF. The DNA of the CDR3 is TGCGCCAGCAGCTTGCAGTGGGGCTTCCAAGAGACCCAGTACTTC.

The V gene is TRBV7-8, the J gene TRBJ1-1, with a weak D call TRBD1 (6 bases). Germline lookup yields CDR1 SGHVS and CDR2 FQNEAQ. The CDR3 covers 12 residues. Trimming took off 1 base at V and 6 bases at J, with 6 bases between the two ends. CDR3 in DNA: TGTGCCAGCAGCTTAGGGACAGCTGAAGCTTTCTTT. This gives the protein CASSLGTAEAFF.

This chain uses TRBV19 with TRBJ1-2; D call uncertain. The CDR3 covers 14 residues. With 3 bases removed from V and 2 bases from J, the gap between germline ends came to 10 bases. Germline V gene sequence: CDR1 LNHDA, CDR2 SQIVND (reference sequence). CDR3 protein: CASSIGPGNYGYTF. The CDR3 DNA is TGTGCCAGTAGTATCGGTCCAGGAAACTATGGCTACACCTTC.

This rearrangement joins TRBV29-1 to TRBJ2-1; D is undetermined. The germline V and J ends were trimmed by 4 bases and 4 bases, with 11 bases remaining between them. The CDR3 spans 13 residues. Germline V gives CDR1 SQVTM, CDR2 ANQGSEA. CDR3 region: CSVGQVPYNEQFF. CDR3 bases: TGCAGCGTTGGTCAGGTCCCATACAATGAGCAGTTCTTC.

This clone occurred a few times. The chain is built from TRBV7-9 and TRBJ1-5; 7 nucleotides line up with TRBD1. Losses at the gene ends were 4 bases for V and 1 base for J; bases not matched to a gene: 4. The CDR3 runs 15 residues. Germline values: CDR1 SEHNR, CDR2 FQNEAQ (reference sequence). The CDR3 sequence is CASSSQDRSNQPQHF. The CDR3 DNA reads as TGTGCCAGCAGCTCCCAGGACAGGAGCAATCAGCCCCAGCATTTT.

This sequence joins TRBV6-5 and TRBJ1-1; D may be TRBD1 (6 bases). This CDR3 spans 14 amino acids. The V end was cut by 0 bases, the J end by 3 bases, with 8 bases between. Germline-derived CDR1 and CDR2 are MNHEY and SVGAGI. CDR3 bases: TGTGCCAGCAGTTACTCACAGGGCGACACTGAAGCTTTCTTT. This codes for CASSYSQGDTEAFF.

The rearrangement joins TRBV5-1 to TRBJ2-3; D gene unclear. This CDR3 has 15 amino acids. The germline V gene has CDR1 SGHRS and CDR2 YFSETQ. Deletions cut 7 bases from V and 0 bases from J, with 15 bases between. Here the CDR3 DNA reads TGCGCCAGCGCCGTCGTATCGACTAGCACAGATACGCAGTATTTT. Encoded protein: CASAVVSTSTDTQYF.